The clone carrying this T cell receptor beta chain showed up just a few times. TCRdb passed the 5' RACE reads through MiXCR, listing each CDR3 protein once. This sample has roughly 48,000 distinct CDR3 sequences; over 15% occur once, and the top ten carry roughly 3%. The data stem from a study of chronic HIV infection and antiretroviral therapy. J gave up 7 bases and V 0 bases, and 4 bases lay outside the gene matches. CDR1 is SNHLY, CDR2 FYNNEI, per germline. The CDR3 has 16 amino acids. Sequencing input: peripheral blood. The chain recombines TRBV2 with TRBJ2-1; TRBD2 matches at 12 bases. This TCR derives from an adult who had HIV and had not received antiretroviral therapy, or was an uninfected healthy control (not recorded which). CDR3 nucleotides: TGTGCCAGCAGTGAAGCGGGACTAGCGGGTACTAATGAGCAGTTCTTC. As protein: CASSEAGLAGTNEQFF.